This TCR beta chain was found in a study of blood T cells in healthy people across ages. Study outcomes and limitations: Conclusively comparing naive with antigen-experienced cells was impossible with unsorted PBMCs. Those diversity estimates obtained from one million T cells were thought to be underestimates.

In this sample, this clonotype turned up many times. Its antigen is not known. Donor samples were obtained from healthy Caucasian individuals from Russia, aged about 6 to 90. Next came a second PCR, run for about 6 to 12 cycles, which used a sample-barcoded 5' primer along with a J-beta primer mix. TCRdb reprocessed the 5' RACE reads via MiXCR and lists one record per CDR3 protein. The sample includes around 870,000 distinct CDR3 sequences, 25% to 35% seen only once; the top ten take roughly a sixth. In germline, CDR1 is DFQATT, CDR2 SNEGSKA (reference sequence). CDR3 size: 14 residues. V lost 2 bases to trimming and J lost 2 bases; unmatched junction nucleotides: 5.

The clonotype comes from an elderly woman in good health. The sample was blood. The chain employs TRBV20-1 and TRBJ2-5, with 7 bases fitting TRBD1. DNA of the CDR3: TGCAGTGCTAGACGGTCAGGGGGACAAGAGACCCAGTACTTC. Encoded protein: CSARRSGGQETQYF.